Many counts were recorded for the clone carrying this T cell receptor beta chain. The antigen is unknown. V was clipped by 1 base and J by 8 bases, with 4 bases between them. The CDR3 consists of 11 residues. Looked up from germline, CDR1 is SGDLS and CDR2 is YYNGEE. This record belongs to a study of T cells after yellow fever vaccination. The study, taken as a whole, reports: Reappearance after the booster was observed for most primary-vaccination clones (around 95% CD4, over 70% CD8). FACS-sorted repertoires could contain abundant clonotypes contaminating from the bulk population. A small proportion of clonotypes was detected in both the CD4 and CD8 compartments.

Generation of TCR cDNA used 5'RACE template switching (which added a universal primer site and UMIs). Each CDR3 protein gets one entry after TCRdb re-called the 5' RACE reads with MiXCR. This sample has 27,000 or so distinct CDR3 sequences, with about 4.6% found just once. The source material was CD8+ T cells sorted from PBMCs, sampled 5 days after the yellow fever booster vaccination. This clonotype originated in a man aged 25-40 years who received the YFV17D yellow fever vaccine. This rearrangement joins TRBV9 to TRBJ2-1; D is ambiguous. CDR3 protein: CASSVRDEQFF. DNA for the CDR3: TGTGCCAGCAGCGTAAGGGATGAGCAGTTCTTC.